This T cell receptor beta chain was identified during a study of shared clonotypes between healthy human individuals. Study overall: With ages of 18 to 49, the donors were two women and a few men. Study-level findings and limits: The donor pool, a small one, limited the genetic and exposure-history diversity represented.

This CDR3 has 13 amino acids. V was pared by 6 bases and J by 4 bases, with 5 bases of the junction left unmatched. CDR1 is SQVTM and CDR2 is ANQGSEA in the germline V gene. Deep was the level at which the assay was run. Unsorted PBMCs provided DNA that was sequenced on ten immunoSEQ deep assay plates. Produced via immunoSEQ multiplex PCR; TCRdb's table is partial and in-frame only. Altogether around 450,000 clones are present, 79% being singletons, with the ten largest covering about 12%. About this clone itself: Its specificity is unknown.

The source of this sequence is a woman in her forties in good health. Some clones in this sample may be carry-over from other donors' samples. The sample consisted of PBMCs. The V gene is TRBV29-1, the J gene TRBJ2-3; TRBD1 matches at 9 bases. CDR3 nucleotides: TGCAGCGTGGAAAGGACAGGGGCAGATACGCAGTATTTT. It encodes CSVERTGADTQYF.